Listed here are 27 T cell receptor beta chains from one sample, sequenced in a study of vaccination and CD4 T cells after COVID-19. Noted time point: late sampling 161 to 241 days after vaccination in three convalescent patients. As to treatment: approximately nine-day PBMC culture with coronavirus spike peptide pools or control peptides (ViraFEST assay). The Oncomine TCR Beta short-read assay was applied to DNA of cultured CD4+ T cells. From the PCR reads, TCRdb called clonotypes with MiXCR, one entry per CDR3 protein. The table includes tens of thousands of distinct CDR3 sequences, around a third detected once. Their antigens remain unidentified. Material: CD4+ T cells from blood, cultured in vitro, obtained about 7 months after SARS-CoV-2 vaccination. All receptors derive from a human donor who had recovered from COVID-19.

This clonotype occurred a few times. V gene TRBV7-9 combines with J gene TRBJ1-5; D is undetermined. From germline, CDR1 is SEHNR and CDR2 FQNEAQ (reference sequence). CDR3 size: 16 residues. Trimming left V 1 base short and J 3 bases short, with 13 bases between. The CDR3 region has the DNA TGTGCCAGCAGCTTAGGGAGCGGGAGGTACAATCAGCCCCAGCATTTT. Translation: CASSLGSGRYNQPQHF.

In this sample, this clonotype turned up a few times. V usage is TRBV20-1 and J usage is TRBJ2-7, with TRBD2 matching 10 bases. CDR3 length equals 14 residues. With V trimmed by 5 bases and J by 5 bases, 9 bases remained unmatched. CDR1 is DFQATT and CDR2 is SNEGSKA in the germline V gene (reference sequence). CDR3: CSAGRAGGRNEQYF. The CDR3, as DNA: TGCAGTGCTGGAAGAGCGGGAGGGCGGAACGAGCAGTACTTC.

The rearrangement links TRBV20-1 to TRBJ2-5, with TRBD1 matching 9 bases. CDR1 and CDR2 from the germline V gene are DFQATT and SNEGSKA (reference sequence). CDR3 length: 12 residues. After removal of 7 bases from V and 5 bases from J, the junction contained 5 bases not matched to a gene. CDR3 residues: CSGSGTGETQYF. The CDR3 nucleotides are TGCAGTGGGTCCGGGACAGGGGAGACCCAGTACTTC.

This chain links TRBV6-5 with TRBJ1-1, with TRBD1 matching over 7 bases. Germline trimming cut 2 bases from V and 3 bases from J; bases unmatched to any gene: 6. CDR1 is MNHEY and CDR2 is SVGAGI in the germline V gene. The CDR3 extends over 15 amino acids. The CDR3, as DNA: TGTGCCAGCAGTTACCCCCGGGACAGACACACTGAAGCTTTCTTT. This gives the protein CASSYPRDRHTEAFF.

The chain couples TRBV20-1 to TRBJ2-5, with 7 nucleotides matching TRBD2. The germline V gene has CDR1 DFQATT and CDR2 SNEGSKA (reference sequence). This CDR3 has 14 residues. V lost 4 bases and J lost 3; bases outside the gene matches: 8. This CDR3 reads CSAKTGTTKETQYF. The CDR3 DNA sequence: TGCAGTGCTAAAACCGGGACTACAAAAGAGACCCAGTACTTC.

V and J are TRBV27 and TRBJ2-7, with D unclear. Germline V gene data show CDR1 as MNHEY and CDR2 as SMNVEV (reference sequence). Trimming shortened V by 8 bases and J by 2 bases, and 10 bases separated the two germline ends. The CDR3 sequence is 12 residues long. The CDR3 DNA reads as TGTGCCAGCTGGGCTACTCCCTACGAGCAGTACTTC. This sequence encodes CASWATPYEQYF.

For the CDR3, the DNA is TGTGCCAGCAGCCAGGGTCATAGCGGGGGAAGCGAAGAGACCCAGTACTTC. It translates to CASSQGHSGGSEETQYF. This chain joins TRBV4-2 and TRBJ2-5; 9 bases line up with TRBD2. Germline assignment: CDR1 LGHNA and CDR2 YNFKEQ. This CDR3 comprises 17 residues. Trimming took 3 bases from V and 3 from J; bases not matched to a gene: 11.

In its sample, this clonotype was seen a few times. The rearrangement uses TRBV4-2 and TRBJ1-1, with a weak D call TRBD1 (5 bases). Germline V gives CDR1 LGHNA, CDR2 YNFKEQ. Between the trimmed V and J ends, which lost 0 bases and 6 bases, there was a span of 20 bases. This CDR3 has 17 amino acids. The CDR3 is CASSQDWAGPQMAEAFF. The CDR3 nucleotides are TGTGCCAGCAGCCAAGATTGGGCAGGGCCCCAAATGGCTGAAGCTTTCTTT.

The rearrangement links TRBV15 to TRBJ2-5; no firm D call. Germline V lookup: CDR1 LNHNV, CDR2 YYDKDF (reference sequence). V lost 1 base and J lost 2, with 11 bases in between. CDR3 size: 15 residues. CDR3 residues: CATSRGIPAQETQYF. DNA for the CDR3: TGTGCCACCAGCAGAGGAATCCCAGCTCAAGAGACCCAGTACTTC.

This clonotype was detected once. This chain joins TRBV7-8 and TRBJ2-1; 15 bases match TRBD2. Unmatched junction bases numbered 10, after V lost 10 bases and J lost 6 bases. Germline lookup yields CDR1 SGHVS and CDR2 FQNEAQ. CDR3 length: 16 amino acids. CDR3 sequence: CATSDWTSGRGNEQFF. CDR3 sequence (DNA): TGTGCCACCAGTGACTGGACTAGCGGGAGGGGCAATGAGCAGTTCTTC. The whole variable domain, remainder taken from reference TRBV7-8 and TRBJ2-1, is GAGVSQSPRYKVAKRGQDVALRCDPISGHVSLFWYQQALGQGPEFLTYFQNEAQLDKSGLPSDRFFAERPEGSVSTLKIQRTQQEDSAVYLCATSDWTSGRGNEQFFGPGTRLTVL.

This clonotype has only a few counts. The chain uses TRBV20-1 and TRBJ2-5, with D perhaps TRBD1 (6 bases). This CDR3 has 13 amino acids. V lost 7 bases and J lost 0, with 12 bases in between. Germline V gene sequence: CDR1 DFQATT, CDR2 SNEGSKA (reference sequence). CDR3 DNA: TGCAGTGTCACGGACAGCTACCAAGAGACCCAGTACTTC. Translation: CSVTDSYQETQYF.

This sequence joins TRBV7-9 and TRBJ2-1; the D is unclear. Trimming shortened V by 2 bases and J by 0 bases, and 2 bases separated the two germline ends. Looked up from germline, CDR1 is SEHNR and CDR2 is FQNEAQ (reference sequence). CDR3 size: 13 residues. As DNA, the CDR3 is TGTGCCAGCAGCTTATCCTCCTACAATGAGCAGTTCTTC. It translates to CASSLSSYNEQFF.

The V call is TRBV6-2 or TRBV6-3, the J call TRBJ2-7; 7 bases match TRBD1. Germline CDR1 is MNHEY and CDR2 is SVGEGT. The CDR3 covers 14 residues. V trimming: 5 bases; J trimming: 4 bases; junction bases outside the gene matches: 8. The DNA of the CDR3 is TGTGCCAGCAGTCTCCGACAGGGAAGGTACGAGCAGTACTTC. Residues: CASSLRQGRYEQYF.

V and J are TRBV7-9 and TRBJ2-3; no definite D call. V was pared by 1 base and J by 15 bases, with 17 bases between. Germline V CDR1 and CDR2: SEHNR, FQNEAQ (reference sequence). This CDR3 region has 13 residues. The CDR3 sequence is CASSLDPSPSSYF. The CDR3 bases are TGTGCCAGCAGCTTAGATCCCAGCCCCAGCAGCTATTTT.

The chain employs TRBV2 and TRBJ2-7; TRBD1 agrees at 7 bases. V gave up 6 bases and J gave up 3 bases; unmatched junction bases: 8. Per the germline V gene, CDR1 is SNHLY and CDR2 is FYNNEI. The CDR3 contains 14 residues. The CDR3 DNA reads as TGTGCCAGCAGGGACCGGGACAGAAGCTACGAGCAGTACTTC. This encodes CASRDRDRSYEQYF.

The chain recombines TRBV6-1 with TRBJ1-1; D gene unclear. This CDR3 contains 14 residues. Trimming took 7 bases from V and 0 from J, leaving 12 bases between them. Germline CDR1 is MNHNS and CDR2 is SASEGT. The DNA of the CDR3 is TGTGCCAGCACCTCGAATCACGTGAACACTGAAGCTTTCTTT. It translates to CASTSNHVNTEAFF.

This clonotype was detected only once. V is TRBV12-3 or TRBV12-4 and J is TRBJ1-5; D is uncertain. This CDR3 has 14 amino acids. V lost 6 bases, J lost 8 bases, and 17 bases lay in between. The chain's CDR3 is CASSRLLTGEPQHF. In DNA form, the CDR3 reads TGTGCCAGCAGCCGACTCCTTACTGGGGAGCCCCAGCATTTT.

The chain uses TRBV7-2 and TRBJ2-5; D may be TRBD2 (6 bases). Germline V gives CDR1 SGHTA, CDR2 FQGNSA. Trimming took off 5 bases at V and 5 bases at J, with 12 bases between the two ends. This CDR3 has 13 amino acids. The CDR3 here is CASSRGTLETQYF. The CDR3 DNA is TGTGCCAGCAGCCGAGGGACTCTGGAGACCCAGTACTTC. Filled out from reference TRBV7-2 and TRBJ2-5, the complete variable domain reads GAGVSQSPSNKVTEKGKDVELRCDPISGHTALYWYRQSLGQGLEFLIYFQGNSAPDKSGLPSDRFSAERTGGSVSTLTIQRTQQEDSAVYLCASSRGTLETQYFGPGTRLLVL.

The chain carries TRBV7-2 and TRBJ2-7; D gene uncertain. V lost 3 bases and J 4 bases, leaving 16 bases between the germline ends. CDR3 length: 15 amino acids. Germline V gene lookup returns CDR1 SGHTA and CDR2 FQGNSA. CDR3 sequence: CASSFRRPSIYEQYF. The CDR3 DNA is TGTGCCAGCAGCTTCCGTCGCCCAAGTATATACGAGCAGTACTTC.

As DNA, the CDR3 is TGCACCAGCAGCCAAGTCGCAACCAACACCGGGGAGCTGTTTTTT. Its protein product is CTSSQVATNTGELFF. The V gene is TRBV1, the J gene TRBJ2-2. TRBV1 is classified as a pseudogene. This CDR3 spans 15 amino acids.

J is TRBJ2-5 and V is TRBV10-3; D unresolved. The CDR3 consists of 15 residues. Germline CDR1 and CDR2: ENHRY and SYGVKD. Between the trimmed V and J ends, which lost 6 bases and 5 bases, there was a span of 19 bases. The CDR3 reads CAISRGSGGVETQYF. DNA of the CDR3: TGTGCCATCAGCCGCGGCTCTGGCGGAGTGGAGACCCAGTACTTC.

V is TRBV6-1 and J is TRBJ2-7; TRBD1 matches 8 bases. Germline CDR1 MNHNS, CDR2 SASEGT. The CDR3 totals 15 residues. The J segment lost 3 bases and the V segment lost 6 bases, leaving 10 bases of the junction unmatched. CDR3 bases: TGTGCCAGCAGCTCTACCGACAGGGGACGCTACGAGCAGTACTTC. Translating it yields CASSSTDRGRYEQYF.

The rearrangement joins TRBV7-3 to TRBJ2-1; no reliable D call. This CDR3 comprises 15 residues. The germline CDR1 and CDR2 sequences are SGHTA and FQGTGA. Deletions cut 1 base from V and 8 bases from J, with 15 bases between. The CDR3 loop is CASSLSREAIDEQFF. DNA for the CDR3: TGTGCCAGCAGCTTAAGTAGGGAAGCTATCGATGAGCAGTTCTTC.

V usage is TRBV4-1 and J usage is TRBJ2-5; D gene unclear. The germline V gene encodes CDR1 MGHRA and CDR2 YSYEKL. The CDR3 is made up of 14 amino acids. V was clipped by 0 bases and J by 8 bases, with 13 bases between them. The CDR3 loop reads CASSQEFLVRTQYF. The CDR3 coding sequence is TGCGCCAGCAGCCAAGAATTCCTCGTTCGAACCCAGTACTTC.

This chain connects TRBV11-2 to TRBJ1-5, with 9 bases fitting TRBD1. Losses at the gene ends were 5 bases for V and 6 bases for J; bases not matched to a gene: 5. Germline CDR1 reads SGHAT; CDR2 reads FQNNGV. CDR3 length: 14 amino acids. The CDR3 region has the DNA TGTGCCAGCAGCCGGGACAGGGCCGGTCAGCCCCAGCATTTT. Encoded protein: CASSRDRAGQPQHF.

CDR3 amino acids: CSARGLRAYEQYF. DNA of the CDR3: TGCAGTGCTAGAGGGTTAAGGGCCTACGAGCAGTACTTC. The genes are TRBV20-1 and TRBJ2-7; no definite D call. CDR1 is DFQATT and CDR2 is SNEGSKA in the germline V gene (reference sequence). The CDR3 contains 13 residues. The V gene lost 1 base and the J gene lost 2 bases, with 9 bases spanning the gap.

This clonotype appeared a few times. The J gene is TRBJ2-7, the V gene TRBV20-1, with 10 nucleotides matching TRBD1. This CDR3 is built from 12 residues. CDR1 and CDR2 from the germline V gene are DFQATT and SNEGSKA (reference sequence). V was pared by 5 bases and J by 6 bases, with 4 bases of the junction left unmatched. The CDR3 sequence is CSASGTGVEQYF. CDR3 sequence (DNA): TGCAGTGCTTCCGGGACAGGGGTCGAGCAGTACTTC.